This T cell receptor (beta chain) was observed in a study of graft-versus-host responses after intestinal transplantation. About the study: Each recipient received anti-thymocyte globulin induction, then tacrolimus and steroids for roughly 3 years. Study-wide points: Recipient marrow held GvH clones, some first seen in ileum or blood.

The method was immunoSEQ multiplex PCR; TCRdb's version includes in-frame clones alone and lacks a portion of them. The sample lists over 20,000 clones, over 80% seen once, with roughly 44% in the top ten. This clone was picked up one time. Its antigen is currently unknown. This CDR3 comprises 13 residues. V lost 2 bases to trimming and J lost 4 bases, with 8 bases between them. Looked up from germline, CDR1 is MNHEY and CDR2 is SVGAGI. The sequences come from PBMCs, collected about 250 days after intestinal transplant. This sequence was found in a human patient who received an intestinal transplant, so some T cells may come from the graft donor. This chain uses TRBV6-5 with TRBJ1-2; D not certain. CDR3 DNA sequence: TGTGCCAGCAGTTACGCCGGGAGCTATGGCTACACCTTC. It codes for CASSYAGSYGYTF.